These 8 T cell receptor beta chains share one sample of origin, sequenced in a study of blood T cell repertoires in COVID-19 (TCRdb year 2020). The library was prepared using the immunoSEQ multiplex PCR assay. TCRdb carries this immuneACCESS record with in-frame sequences only. Its versions omit some clonotypes, under half of them owing to an unresolved V gene in the studies checked, with the rest unexplained. Present in this sample are fewer than 150,000 clones, 86% of which were seen just once. Around 20% of the sample comes from the top ten. Sequenced: peripheral blood. Every receptor here comes from a woman between 50 and 59 years old who had recovered from COVID-19.

The chain joins TRBV10-3 to TRBJ1-2; D is ambiguous. The germline gives CDR1 ENHRY, CDR2 SYGVKD. The V and J ends lost 7 bases and 2 bases respectively, with 14 bases between them. The CDR3 loop spans 14 amino acids. Here the CDR3 DNA reads TGTGCCATCACCGCGGAGCGTGTGAACTATGGCTACACCTTC. Its protein product is CAITAERVNYGYTF.

The chain combines TRBV7-9 with TRBJ1-2; 9 bases line up with TRBD1. The CDR3 length is 14 residues. Germline V lookup: CDR1 SEHNR, CDR2 FQNEAQ (reference sequence). V lost 5 bases and J lost 6; bases outside the gene matches: 7. The CDR3 sequence is CASSPGQGKDGYTF. The CDR3 DNA follows: TGTGCCAGCAGCCCAGGACAGGGGAAAGATGGCTACACCTTC. The full variable domain, in which reference TRBV7-9 and TRBJ1-2 provide the parts outside the CDR3, is DTGVSQNPRHKITKRGQNVTFRCDPISEHNRLYWYRQTLGQGPEFLTYFQNEAQLEKSRLLSDRFSAERPKGSFSTLEIQRTEQGDSAMYLCASSPGQGKDGYTFGSGTRLTVV.

V is TRBV7-9 and J is TRBJ1-4; D is unclear. CDR1 is SEHNR, CDR2 FQNEAQ, per germline (reference sequence). The CDR3 extends over 13 amino acids. Trimming took off 6 bases at V and 8 bases at J, with 13 bases between the two ends. Here the CDR3 reads CASSRPPEEKLFF. CDR3 in DNA: TGTGCCAGCAGTCGCCCCCCTGAGGAAAAACTGTTTTTT. Full variable domain (rest looked up from reference TRBV7-9 and TRBJ1-4): DTGVSQNPRHKITKRGQNVTFRCDPISEHNRLYWYRQTLGQGPEFLTYFQNEAQLEKSRLLSDRFSAERPKGSFSTLEIQRTEQGDSAMYLCASSRPPEEKLFFGSGTQLSVL.

V and J are TRBV4-1 and TRBJ1-2, with TRBD1 matching 10 bases. The CDR3 has 16 residues. Germline V gene lookup returns CDR1 MGHRA and CDR2 YSYEKL. J gave up 8 bases and V 1 base, and 10 bases lay outside the gene matches. Written as DNA, the CDR3 is TGCGCCAGCAGCCAAGGACCGGGACAGGGGACTTGGGGCTACACCTTC. Translation gives CASSQGPGQGTWGYTF.

This chain links TRBV11-3 with TRBJ2-1, with 8 bases matching TRBD2. The CDR3 is 14 residues long. V trimming: 4 bases; J trimming: 7 bases; junction bases outside the gene matches: 6. Germline values: CDR1 SGHNT, CDR2 YENEEA. The CDR3, as DNA: TGTGCCAGCAGCTCCGGACTAGCTTCGAATGAGCAGTTCTTC. Protein sequence: CASSSGLASNEQFF.

V gene TRBV28 combines with J gene TRBJ1-2; D remains unclear. Looked up from germline, CDR1 is MDHEN and CDR2 is SYDVKM. With 2 bases removed from V and 5 bases from J, the gap between germline ends came to 6 bases. There are 12 residues in the CDR3. CDR3 in DNA: TGTGCCAGCAGTTTACCCCAGTATGGCTACACCTTC. It codes for CASSLPQYGYTF.

This chain uses TRBV6-5 with TRBJ2-7; D might be TRBD1 (6 bases). Trimming took 6 bases from V and 2 from J, leaving 17 bases between them. CDR3 size: 15 residues. Germline V CDR1 and CDR2: MNHEY, SVGAGI. This chain's CDR3 is CASRPLIGTPYEQYF. CDR3 DNA sequence: TGTGCCAGCAGGCCGCTAATCGGGACACCCTACGAGCAGTACTTC.

The chain recombines TRBV5-1 with TRBJ1-1; no definite D call. The CDR3 length is 15 residues. The V end lost 3 bases, the J end lost 0 bases, and 12 bases lay between the germline ends. Germline loops: CDR1 SGHRS, CDR2 YFSETQ. CDR3 sequence: CASSSGSGMNTEAFF. CDR3 nucleotides: TGCGCCAGCAGCTCGGGGTCGGGAATGAACACTGAAGCTTTCTTT.